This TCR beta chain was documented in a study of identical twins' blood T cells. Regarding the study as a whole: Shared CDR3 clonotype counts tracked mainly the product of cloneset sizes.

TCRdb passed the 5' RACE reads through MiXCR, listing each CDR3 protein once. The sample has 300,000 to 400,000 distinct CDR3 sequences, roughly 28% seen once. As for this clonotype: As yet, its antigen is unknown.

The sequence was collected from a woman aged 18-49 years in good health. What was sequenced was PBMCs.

The CDR3 DNA reads as TGTGCCAGCAGTGAAGGTGTTTACGAGCAGTACTTC. Its protein is CASSEGVYEQYF. The chain links TRBV6-1 to TRBJ2-7; D not certain. In germline, CDR1 is MNHNS, CDR2 SASEGT. Deletions cut 1 base from V and 4 bases from J, with 5 bases between. This CDR3 spans 12 amino acids.